What follows is one TCR beta chain and its context. The data were obtained in a study of cytomegalovirus exposure and HLA in healthy donors. Use of 60 Vbeta and 13 Jbeta primers characterized the PCR. Here immunoSEQ multiplex PCR was the method, and the copy in TCRdb shows in-frame clones only, minus some. The table has 85,000 to 100,000 clones, roughly 76% seen once. The V end was cut by 0 bases, the J end by 8 bases, with 13 bases between. This CDR3 comprises 14 residues. Per germline, CDR1 MNHEY and CDR2 SVGAGI. Sequenced material: PBMCs. The rearrangement uses TRBV6-5 and TRBJ1-1; D perhaps matches TRBD1 (6 bases). The TCR sequence derives from a human donor in good health. Written as DNA, the CDR3 is TGTGCCAGCAGTTACTCGACGGAGACAGGAGAAGCTTTCTTT. Amino acid sequence: CASSYSTETGEAFF.